Shown below are 27 T cell receptor beta chains from a single sample sequenced in a study of PD-1 blockade in classical Hodgkin lymphoma. The repertoire was sequenced with immunoSEQ multiplex PCR; TCRdb's copy has only in-frame clones and lacks some. The table includes about 39,000 clones, about nine tenths detected once. Every patient was affected by relapse after autologous stem cell transplantation, while exposure to brentuximab vedotin was not uniform. The material sequenced was peripheral blood mononuclear cells (PBMCs), taken at baseline. Source of these receptors: a human donor with classical Hodgkin lymphoma.

V is TRBV9 and J is TRBJ1-2; tentatively, D is TRBD1 (5 bases). The V end lost 0 bases, the J end lost 5 bases, and 17 bases lay between the germline ends. The CDR3 has 16 amino acids. CDR1 is SGDLS, CDR2 YYNGEE, per germline. The CDR3 region has the DNA TGTGCCAGCAGCGTAGGGGTGGAGGCAGGGATTTATGGCTACACCTTC. Encoded protein: CASSVGVEAGIYGYTF.

The chain links TRBV7-6 to TRBJ2-7; 7 bases fit TRBD1. Germline CDR1 SGHVS, CDR2 FNYEAQ. The CDR3 totals 14 residues. Germline trimming cut 0 bases from V and 7 bases from J; bases unmatched to any gene: 6. The CDR3 nucleotides are TGTGCCAGCAGCTTAGCGGGGACAGTACATGAGCAGTACTTC. It yields the protein CASSLAGTVHEQYF.

The genes are TRBV2 and TRBJ2-5; D gene uncertain. The V end lost 6 bases, the J end lost 5 bases, and 4 bases lay between the germline ends. CDR1 is SNHLY and CDR2 is FYNNEI in the germline V gene. The CDR3 spans 10 residues. CDR3 amino acids: CASSGETQYF. DNA of the CDR3: TGTGCCAGCAGCGGGGAGACCCAGTACTTC.

This chain uses TRBV19 with TRBJ2-7, with 10 bases aligning to TRBD1. The germline CDR1 and CDR2 sequences are LNHDA and SQIVND (reference sequence). The trim removed 3 bases at V and 1 base at J, leaving 3 bases unmatched. The CDR3 runs 15 residues. In nucleotides, the CDR3 is TGTGCCAGTAGTATGCCGGGACAGGGGTCCTACGAGCAGTACTTC. Encoded protein: CASSMPGQGSYEQYF.

The chain combines TRBV29-1 with TRBJ2-5; D possibly uses TRBD1 or TRBD2 (6 bases each). V was cut by 5 bases and J by 4 bases, with 20 bases left in between. Germline assignment: CDR1 SQVTM and CDR2 ANQGSEA. The CDR3 spans 15 residues. CDR3 DNA: TGCAGCGTTCCCACCGCCCGAGGGGGGTTAGAGACCCAGTACTTC. Protein product: CSVPTARGGLETQYF.

The rearrangement links TRBV7-9 to TRBJ2-3, with 11 bases that match TRBD1. Germline assignment: CDR1 SEHNR and CDR2 FQNEAQ (reference sequence). The CDR3 has 19 residues. Trimming removed 2 bases from V and 0 bases from J; junction bases left unmatched: 10. CDR3 nucleotides: TGTGCCAGCAGCTTACCCCGGACAGGGGGCACCACAAGCACAGATACGCAGTATTTT. Encoded protein: CASSLPRTGGTTSTDTQYF.

The chain is built from TRBV28 and TRBJ2-3; unclear D gene. This CDR3 is built from 13 residues. Per the germline V gene, CDR1 is MDHEN and CDR2 is SYDVKM. The V end lost 3 bases, the J end lost 4 bases, and 8 bases lay between the germline ends. CDR3 amino acids: CASSFIVADTQYF. The CDR3 bases are TGTGCCAGCAGTTTTATCGTTGCAGATACGCAGTATTTT.

The chain joins TRBV28 to TRBJ2-3; 15 bases fit TRBD2. The germline CDR1 and CDR2 sequences are MDHEN and SYDVKM. The CDR3 spans 17 residues. J lost 6 bases, V lost 3 bases, and 7 bases had no gene match. CDR3: CASSLGLAGGRGDTQYF. In nucleotides, the CDR3 is TGTGCCAGCAGTTTGGGACTAGCGGGGGGCCGGGGTGATACGCAGTATTTT.

The V and J genes are TRBV27 and TRBJ2-7; TRBD2 matches 8 bases. The CDR3 loop spans 14 amino acids. Germline V lookup: CDR1 MNHEY, CDR2 SMNVEV (reference sequence). J gave up 1 base and V 6 bases, and 5 bases lay outside the gene matches. In DNA, the CDR3 is TGTGCCAGCAGACGGGGGGGGCGTTCCTACGAGCAGTACTTC. Residues: CASRRGGRSYEQYF.

V usage is TRBV6-4 and J usage is TRBJ2-2, with TRBD2 matching 12 bases. The CDR3 is 18 amino acids. Germline values: CDR1 MRHNA, CDR2 SNTAGT. The V segment lost 3 bases and the J segment 0 bases; nucleotides outside the gene matches: 5. CDR3: CASSDPTSGSTNTGELFF. CDR3 DNA: TGTGCCAGCAGTGATCCGACTAGCGGGAGCACGAACACCGGGGAGCTGTTTTTT.

V and J are TRBV19 and TRBJ1-5; no clear D. Germline lookup yields CDR1 LNHDA and CDR2 SQIVND (reference sequence). The V and J ends lost 3 bases and 2 bases respectively, with 14 bases between them. The CDR3 contains 16 residues. CDR3 protein: CASSIAASRGNQPQHF. The DNA of the CDR3 is TGTGCCAGTAGTATCGCGGCCTCAAGGGGCAATCAGCCCCAGCATTTT.

CDR3 DNA: TGTGCCAGCAGTTCAGTAGCGGGGGGTAACGGGGAGCTGTTTTTT. Its translation: CASSSVAGGNGELFF. This chain joins TRBV6-6 and TRBJ2-2; 10 bases map to TRBD2. Looked up from germline, CDR1 is MNHNY and CDR2 is SVGAGI (reference sequence). V lost 4 bases to trimming and J lost 7 bases; unmatched junction nucleotides: 6. The CDR3 is 15 residues long.

The CDR3 DNA sequence: TGTGCCAGCAGTGTAGGTAGGGCCTATCAAGGCTACACCTTC. Translating it yields CASSVGRAYQGYTF. The chain links TRBV2 to TRBJ1-2; D not certain. CDR3 size: 14 residues. In germline, CDR1 is SNHLY, CDR2 FYNNEI. Deletions cut 4 bases from V and 8 bases from J, with 17 bases between.

The chain employs TRBV6-1 and TRBJ1-2; D possibly corresponds to TRBD1 (6 bases). Deletions cut 4 bases from V and 7 bases from J, with 13 bases between. The length of the CDR3 is 13 residues. Germline CDR1 is MNHNS and CDR2 is SASEGT. CDR3 protein: CASSALGAGGYTF. The CDR3 DNA sequence: TGTGCCAGCAGTGCTTTGGGGGCTGGTGGCTACACCTTC.

The chain combines TRBV5-1 with TRBJ1-4, with a possible D match to TRBD1 (6 bases). Trimming left V 4 bases short and J 8 bases short, with 18 bases between. Per the germline V gene, CDR1 is SGHRS and CDR2 is YFSETQ. CDR3 length: 15 residues. The CDR3 DNA follows: TGCGCCAGCAGCCCCACAGGGCTTTTTACCGAAAAACTGTTTTTT. Amino acids: CASSPTGLFTEKLFF.

V usage is TRBV7-3 and J usage is TRBJ1-6; 8 bases match TRBD1. The CDR3 totals 15 residues. V lost 2 bases and J lost 6; bases outside the gene matches: 3. CDR1 SGHTA and CDR2 FQGTGA come from the germline V gene. The chain's CDR3 is CASSLRGQGNSPLHF. Written as DNA, the CDR3 is TGTGCCAGCAGCTTACGCGGACAGGGTAATTCACCCCTCCACTTT.

The chain links TRBV7-9 to TRBJ2-3; either TRBD1 or TRBD2 may fit D (5 bases each). This CDR3 has 13 amino acids. With 6 bases removed from V and 6 bases from J, the gap between germline ends came to 13 bases. The germline V gene encodes CDR1 SEHNR and CDR2 FQNEAQ (reference sequence). The CDR3: CASRRGVQDTQYF. The CDR3 region has the DNA TGTGCCAGCAGAAGAGGGGTCCAGGATACGCAGTATTTT.

This sequence joins TRBV7-9 and TRBJ2-7; no firm D call. CDR1 and CDR2 from the germline V gene are SEHNR and FQNEAQ (reference sequence). Trimming took 0 bases from V and 2 from J, leaving 5 bases between them. This CDR3 is built from 13 residues. The chain's CDR3 is CASSLASTYEQYF. CDR3 DNA sequence: TGTGCCAGCAGCTTAGCGAGCACCTACGAGCAGTACTTC.

V is TRBV4-1 and J is TRBJ2-3, with D maybe TRBD2 (6 bases). Germline CDR1 is MGHRA and CDR2 is YSYEKL. Trimming pared 3 bases from V and 2 bases from J, leaving 15 bases between. This CDR3 comprises 16 residues. In DNA form, the CDR3 reads TGCGCCAGCAGCCAGAGGGAGCGGGCAAACACAGATACGCAGTATTTT. This gives the protein CASSQRERANTDTQYF.

This clone was counted once. The chain combines TRBV7-6 with TRBJ2-1; D is unclear. With 0 bases removed from V and 3 bases from J, the gap between germline ends came to 3 bases. The germline V gene has CDR1 SGHVS and CDR2 FNYEAQ. This CDR3 region has 13 residues. The CDR3 sequence: CASSLAHYNEQFF. CDR3 coding DNA: TGTGCCAGCAGCTTAGCCCACTACAATGAGCAGTTCTTC.

The gene calls are TRBV28 and TRBJ2-1; TRBD1 matches at 11 bases. Germline V gene sequence: CDR1 MDHEN, CDR2 SYDVKM. The ends lost 4 bases at V and 0 bases at J; junction bases unmatched: 5. The CDR3 has 17 residues. The CDR3 sequence: CASSYQGTGGSYNEQFF. The CDR3 DNA sequence: TGTGCCAGCAGTTACCAGGGGACAGGGGGCTCCTACAATGAGCAGTTCTTC.

The gene calls are TRBV4-1 and TRBJ2-5, with D perhaps being TRBD1 or TRBD2 (5 bases each). The CDR3 covers 15 residues. V was trimmed by 1 base and J by 5 bases, leaving 14 bases between them. Germline CDR1 reads MGHRA; CDR2 reads YSYEKL. CDR3 DNA sequence: TGCGCCAGCAGCCAAGTTCTGGGGGTGGCGGAGACCCAGTACTTC. It specifies CASSQVLGVAETQYF.

The V gene is TRBV5-4, the J gene TRBJ2-4; no clear D. Germline V lookup: CDR1 SGHNT, CDR2 YYREEE (reference sequence). The CDR3 covers 13 residues. Trimming removed 0 bases at V and 8 bases at J, with 9 bases between. CDR3 sequence: CASSLDRRDIQYF. Here the CDR3 DNA reads TGTGCCAGCAGCTTGGACCGCAGAGACATTCAGTACTTC.

This clone was observed a single time. This sequence joins TRBV27 and TRBJ2-3, with TRBD1 matching 8 bases. The length of the CDR3 is 15 residues. Germline trimming cut 5 bases from V and 2 bases from J; bases unmatched to any gene: 6. Germline V gene data show CDR1 as MNHEY and CDR2 as SMNVEV (reference sequence). In nucleotides, the CDR3 is TGTGCCAGCAGTAAACGGACAGGGATCACAGATACGCAGTATTTT. It specifies CASSKRTGITDTQYF.

V usage is TRBV9 and J usage is TRBJ2-3; 13 bases align to TRBD2. Germline V gives CDR1 SGDLS, CDR2 YYNGEE. J was trimmed by 4 bases and V by 4 bases; bases with no gene match: 12. The CDR3 contains 18 residues. In DNA form, the CDR3 reads TGTGCCAGCAGCCCAGAGGAAAGACTAGCGGGGGGTCCAGATACGCAGTATTTT. Its protein product is CASSPEERLAGGPDTQYF.

This chain links TRBV13 with TRBJ2-7, with 8 bases that match TRBD1. CDR3 length: 13 residues. CDR1 and CDR2 (germline): PRHDT, FYEKMQ (reference sequence). V lost 3 bases, J lost 5 bases, and 3 bases stayed unmatched. CDR3 bases: TGTGCCAGCAGCTTTGACAGGGGACACGAGCAGTACTTC. It yields the protein CASSFDRGHEQYF.

This chain connects TRBV19 to TRBJ2-7; D ambiguous. In germline, CDR1 is LNHDA, CDR2 SQIVND (reference sequence). Trimming removed 7 bases from V and 2 bases from J, with 9 bases in between. This CDR3 comprises 12 residues. The CDR3 DNA follows: TGTGCCAGTACCAGTTTACCCTACGAGCAGTACTTC. Encoded protein: CASTSLPYEQYF.